This T cell receptor (beta chain) comes out of a study of cytomegalovirus exposure and HLA in healthy donors. Study findings and constraints: TCR beta sequences reportedly predicted the HLA-A and HLA-B alleles of most subjects accurately.

PCR used 60 Vbeta primers and 13 Jbeta primers. Here immunoSEQ multiplex PCR was the method, and the copy in TCRdb shows in-frame clones only, minus some. Here the sample spans some 180,000 clones, roughly 80% being singletons. Comment on this clone: Its antigen is not known.

The receptor comes from a woman between 18 and 30 years old in good health and CMV-seronegative. The material sequenced was PBMCs.

This chain's CDR3 is CASSLARLAGLNEQFF. The CDR3 DNA reads as TGTGCCAGCAGCTTAGCCAGACTAGCGGGACTGAATGAGCAGTTCTTC. This rearrangement joins TRBV7-2 to TRBJ2-1; TRBD2 matches 11 bases. J gave up 7 bases and V 0 bases, and 5 bases lay outside the gene matches. Germline V gives CDR1 SGHTA, CDR2 FQGNSA. This CDR3 spans 16 amino acids.